The entry below describes one TCR beta chain. Its matching antigen is unknown. Amplification used 60 Vbeta primers and 13 Jbeta primers. Clones were read by immunoSEQ multiplex PCR, and TCRdb kept only the in-frame ones, dropping some. The sample lists over 150,000 clones, roughly 80% occurring once. The data were obtained in a study of cytomegalovirus exposure and HLA in healthy donors. Overall study findings and caveats: Among TCR beta chains, those listed as cytomegalovirus-associated numbered over 150.

The CDR3 extends over 15 amino acids. V lost 4 bases and J lost 4; bases outside the gene matches: 6. Germline CDR1 and CDR2: SGHTA and FQGNSA. Sequencing was performed on PBMCs. The receptor was isolated from a woman aged 25 to 45 in good health and CMV-seropositive. The chain recombines TRBV7-2 with TRBJ2-1; 8 bases are shared with TRBD1. CDR3 in amino acids: CASSYDRGKYNEQFF. The CDR3 DNA sequence: TGTGCCAGCAGCTACGACAGGGGAAAGTACAATGAGCAGTTCTTC.